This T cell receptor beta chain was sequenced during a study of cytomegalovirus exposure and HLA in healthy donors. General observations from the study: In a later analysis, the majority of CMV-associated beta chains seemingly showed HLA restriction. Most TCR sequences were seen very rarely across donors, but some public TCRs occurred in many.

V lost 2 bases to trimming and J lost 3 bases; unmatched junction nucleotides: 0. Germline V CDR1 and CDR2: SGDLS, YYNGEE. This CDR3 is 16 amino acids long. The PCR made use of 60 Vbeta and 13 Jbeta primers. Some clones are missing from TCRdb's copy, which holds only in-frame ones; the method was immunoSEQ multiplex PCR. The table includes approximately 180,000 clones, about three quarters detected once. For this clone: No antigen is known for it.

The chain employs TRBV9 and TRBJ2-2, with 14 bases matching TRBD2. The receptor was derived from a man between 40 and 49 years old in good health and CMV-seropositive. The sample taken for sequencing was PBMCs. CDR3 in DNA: TGTGCCAGCAGCGTGACTAGCGGGAGGGACACCGGGGAGCTGTTTTTT. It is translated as CASSVTSGRDTGELFF.